This T cell receptor beta chain was recorded in a study of blood T cell repertoires in COVID-19. The germline gives CDR1 LNHNV, CDR2 YYDKDF (reference sequence). The CDR3 totals 16 residues. V shed 3 bases and J 2 bases; nucleotides not matched to a gene: 7. The data were produced by immunoSEQ multiplex PCR, yet TCRdb's version contains in-frame clones alone and is incomplete. The data contain some 49,000 clones, around 82% of them singletons. This TCR derives from a woman aged 55-70 years with acute or convalescent COVID-19. The chain has TRBV15 and TRBJ2-1; 7 positions agree with TRBD1. The source material was peripheral blood. The CDR3 bases are TGTGCCACCAGCAGGGGGAGACAGGGCCCCTACAATGAGCAGTTCTTC. It encodes CATSRGRQGPYNEQFF.